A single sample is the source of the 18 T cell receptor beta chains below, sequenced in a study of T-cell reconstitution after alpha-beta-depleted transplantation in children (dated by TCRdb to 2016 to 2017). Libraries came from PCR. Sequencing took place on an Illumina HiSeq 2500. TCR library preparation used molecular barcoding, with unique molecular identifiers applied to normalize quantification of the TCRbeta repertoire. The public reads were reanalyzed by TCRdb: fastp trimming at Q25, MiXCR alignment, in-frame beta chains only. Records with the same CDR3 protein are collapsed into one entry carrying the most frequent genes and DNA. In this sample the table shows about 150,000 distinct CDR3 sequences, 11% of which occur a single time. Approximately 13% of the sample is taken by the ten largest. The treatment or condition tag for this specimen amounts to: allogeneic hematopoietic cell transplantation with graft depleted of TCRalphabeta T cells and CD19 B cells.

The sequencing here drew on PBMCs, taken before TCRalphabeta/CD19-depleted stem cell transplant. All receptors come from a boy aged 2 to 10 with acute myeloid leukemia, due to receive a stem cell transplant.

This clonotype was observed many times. CDR3 coding DNA: TGTGCCAGCAGTCCCGAGGGCTACTACGAGCAGTACTTC. Protein: CASSPEGYYEQYF. J is TRBJ2-7 and V is TRBV6-2 or TRBV6-3, with a tentative D call TRBD2 (5 bases). CDR1 and CDR2 from the germline V gene are MNHEY and SVGEGT. V was cut by 5 bases and J by 3 bases, with 11 bases left in between. The CDR3 extends over 13 amino acids.

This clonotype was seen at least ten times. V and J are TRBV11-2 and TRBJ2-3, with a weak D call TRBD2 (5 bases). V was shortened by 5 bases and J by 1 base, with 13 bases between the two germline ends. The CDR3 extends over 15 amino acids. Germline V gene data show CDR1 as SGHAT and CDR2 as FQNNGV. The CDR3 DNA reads TGTGCCAGCAGCATGACCCGGCGGGGCACAGATACGCAGTATTTT. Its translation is CASSMTRRGTDTQYF.

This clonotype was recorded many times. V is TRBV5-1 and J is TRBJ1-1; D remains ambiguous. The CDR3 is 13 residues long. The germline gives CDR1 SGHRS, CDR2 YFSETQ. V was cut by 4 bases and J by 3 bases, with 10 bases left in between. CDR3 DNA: TGCGCCAGCAGCAGGAACAGTGACACTGAAGCTTTCTTT. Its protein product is CASSRNSDTEAFF.

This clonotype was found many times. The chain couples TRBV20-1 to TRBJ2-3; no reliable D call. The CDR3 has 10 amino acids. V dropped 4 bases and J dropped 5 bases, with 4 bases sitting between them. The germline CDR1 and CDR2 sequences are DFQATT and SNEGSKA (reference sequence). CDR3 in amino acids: CSAMVDTQYF. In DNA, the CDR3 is TGCAGTGCTATGGTAGATACGCAGTATTTT.

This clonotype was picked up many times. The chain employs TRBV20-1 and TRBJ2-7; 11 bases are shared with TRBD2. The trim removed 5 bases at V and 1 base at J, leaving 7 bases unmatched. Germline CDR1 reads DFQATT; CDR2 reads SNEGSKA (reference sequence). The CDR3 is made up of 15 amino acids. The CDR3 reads CSALAGGHASYEQYF. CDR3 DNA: TGCAGTGCTCTAGCGGGAGGCCACGCTTCCTACGAGCAGTACTTC.

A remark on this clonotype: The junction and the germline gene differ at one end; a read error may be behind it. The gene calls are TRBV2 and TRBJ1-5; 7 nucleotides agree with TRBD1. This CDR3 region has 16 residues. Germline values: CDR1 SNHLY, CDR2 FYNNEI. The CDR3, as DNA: TGTCCCAGCAGTACCATCCTCAGGGGGAGACGGGAGGCCCAGCATTTT. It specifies CPSSTILRGRREAQHF.

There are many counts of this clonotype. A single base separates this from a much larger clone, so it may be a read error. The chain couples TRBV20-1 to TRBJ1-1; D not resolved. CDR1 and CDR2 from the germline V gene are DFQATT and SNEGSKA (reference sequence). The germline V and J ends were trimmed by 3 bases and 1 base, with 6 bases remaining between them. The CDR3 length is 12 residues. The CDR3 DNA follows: TGCAGTGCTAGGATAGGGAACACTGAAGCTTTCTTT. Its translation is CSARIGNTEAFF.

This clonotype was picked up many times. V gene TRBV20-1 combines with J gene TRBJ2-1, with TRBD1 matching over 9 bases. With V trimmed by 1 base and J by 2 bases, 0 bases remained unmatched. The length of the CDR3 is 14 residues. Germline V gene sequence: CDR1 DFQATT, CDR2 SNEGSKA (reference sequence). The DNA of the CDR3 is TGCAGTGCTAGAGGGGACAGGGCCTACAATGAGCAGTTCTTC. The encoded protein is CSARGDRAYNEQFF.

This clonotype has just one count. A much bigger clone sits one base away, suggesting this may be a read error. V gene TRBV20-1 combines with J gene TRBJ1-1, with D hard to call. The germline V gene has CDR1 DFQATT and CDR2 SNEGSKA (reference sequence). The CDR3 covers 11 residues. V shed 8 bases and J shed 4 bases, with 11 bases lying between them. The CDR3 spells CSPSESTEAFF. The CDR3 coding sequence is TGCAGTCCTTCAGAGAGCACTGAAGCTTTCTTT.

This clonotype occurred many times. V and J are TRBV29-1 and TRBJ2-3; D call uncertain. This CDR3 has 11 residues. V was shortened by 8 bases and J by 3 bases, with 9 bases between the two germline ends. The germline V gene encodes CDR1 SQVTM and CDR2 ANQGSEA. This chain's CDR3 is CSPMLTDTQYF. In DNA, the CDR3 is TGCAGCCCCATGTTAACAGATACGCAGTATTTT.

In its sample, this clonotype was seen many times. CDR3 DNA: TGCGCCAGCAGCCCGAGCCGTTACGAGCAGTACTTC. This translates into CASSPSRYEQYF. The V gene is TRBV5-1, the J gene TRBJ2-7, with D unclear. The germline CDR1 and CDR2 sequences are SGHRS and YFSETQ. Trimming shortened V by 4 bases and J by 4 bases, and 9 bases separated the two germline ends. CDR3 size: 12 residues.

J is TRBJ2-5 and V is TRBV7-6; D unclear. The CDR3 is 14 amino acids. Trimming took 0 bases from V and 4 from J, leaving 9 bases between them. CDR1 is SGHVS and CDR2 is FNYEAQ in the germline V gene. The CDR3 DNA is TGTGCCAGCAGCTTAGCCCCCGCTCCAGAGACCCAGTACTTC. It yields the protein CASSLAPAPETQYF.

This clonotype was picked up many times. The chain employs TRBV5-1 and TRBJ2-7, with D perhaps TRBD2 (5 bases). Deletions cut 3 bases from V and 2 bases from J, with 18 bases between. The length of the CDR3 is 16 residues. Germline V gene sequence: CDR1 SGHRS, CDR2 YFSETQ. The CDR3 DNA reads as TGCGCCAGCAGCTCGACTCAACGCGGGTTGCCCTACGAGCAGTACTTC. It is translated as CASSSTQRGLPYEQYF.

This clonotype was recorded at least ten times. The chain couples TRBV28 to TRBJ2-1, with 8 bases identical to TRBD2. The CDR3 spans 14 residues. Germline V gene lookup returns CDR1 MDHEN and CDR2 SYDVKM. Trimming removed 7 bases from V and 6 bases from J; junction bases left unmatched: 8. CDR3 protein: CASNLWLAGNEQFF. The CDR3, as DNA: TGTGCCAGCAACCTGTGGCTAGCGGGCAATGAGCAGTTCTTC.

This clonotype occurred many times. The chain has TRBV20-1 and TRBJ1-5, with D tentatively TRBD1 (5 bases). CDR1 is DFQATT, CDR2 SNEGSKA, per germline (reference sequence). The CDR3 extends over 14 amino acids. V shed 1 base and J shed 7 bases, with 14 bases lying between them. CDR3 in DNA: TGCAGTGCTAGAGTTACGGGGCGGAGGCAGCCCCAGCATTTT. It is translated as CSARVTGRRQPQHF.

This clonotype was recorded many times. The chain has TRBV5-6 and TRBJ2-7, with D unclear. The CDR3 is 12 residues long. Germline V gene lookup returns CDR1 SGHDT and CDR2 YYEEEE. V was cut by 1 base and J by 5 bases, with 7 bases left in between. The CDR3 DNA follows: TGTGCCAGCAGCTTGATGGGAAACGAGCAGTACGTC. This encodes CASSLMGNEQYV.

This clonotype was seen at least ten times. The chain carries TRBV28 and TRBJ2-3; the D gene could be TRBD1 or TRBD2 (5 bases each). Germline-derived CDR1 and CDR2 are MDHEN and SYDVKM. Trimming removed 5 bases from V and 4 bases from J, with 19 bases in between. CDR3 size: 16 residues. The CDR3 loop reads CASSPHGAVAADTQYF. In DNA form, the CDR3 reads TGTGCCAGCAGTCCCCACGGGGCCGTGGCCGCAGATACGCAGTATTTT.

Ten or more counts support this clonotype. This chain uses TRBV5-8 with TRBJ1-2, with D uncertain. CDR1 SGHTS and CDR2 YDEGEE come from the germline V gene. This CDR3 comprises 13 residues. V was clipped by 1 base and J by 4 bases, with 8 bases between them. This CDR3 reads CASSLTQSYGYTF. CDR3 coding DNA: TGTGCCAGCAGCTTGACGCAGTCCTATGGCTACACCTTC.